The rows below give T cell receptor beta chains drawn from one sample of a study of OX40 agonist ivuxolimab in advanced cancers. Data came from immunoSEQ multiplex PCR; TCRdb stores just in-frame clones and leaves some out. The sample lists about 41,000 clones; about 89% were seen once. The source material was CD4+ or CD8+ T cells sorted from blood, sampled in a trial of the OX40 agonist ivuxolimab. The receptor set was obtained from an adult with an advanced solid tumor such as melanoma, head and neck, liver or kidney cancer. CDR3s include the opening cysteine and the closing phenylalanine or tryptophan. A D gene is named only where the DNA matches it firmly. Size tells how often a clone was seen (once, few, many) or the class of an expanded clone, and some rows leave it out.

j_call: TRBJ2-7
clone_size: .
v_call: TRBV5-4
d_call: .
cdr3_aa: CASSGDFPYEQYF
cdr3_nt: TGTGCCAGCAGCGGGGACTTCCCCTACGAGCAGTACTTC

j_call: TRBJ2-1
clone_size: .
v_call: TRBV11-2
d_call: .
cdr3_aa: CASSLDLGDEQFF
cdr3_nt: TGTGCCAGCAGCTTAGATCTGGGCGATGAGCAGTTCTTC

j_call: TRBJ1-5
clone_size: .
v_call: TRBV6-1
d_call: .
cdr3_aa: CASSEPIYSNQPQHF
cdr3_nt: TGTGCCAGCAGTGAACCGATATATAGCAATCAGCCCCAGCATTTT

j_call: TRBJ1-2
clone_size: .
v_call: TRBV6-1
d_call: .
cdr3_aa: CASLDSLAYGYTF
cdr3_nt: TGTGCCAGCCTGGACAGCCTAGCATATGGCTACACCTTC

j_call: TRBJ2-7
clone_size: once
v_call: TRBV6-6
d_call: TRBD2
cdr3_aa: CASRGLASYEQYF
cdr3_nt: TGTGCCAGCAGGGGACTAGCGAGCTACGAGCAGTACTTC

j_call: TRBJ2-1
clone_size: .
v_call: TRBV2
d_call: TRBD2
cdr3_aa: CASSVRLAGPYNEQFF
cdr3_nt: TGTGCCAGCAGTGTACGACTAGCGGGTCCCTACAATGAGCAGTTCTTC

j_call: TRBJ1-4
clone_size: .
v_call: TRBV28
d_call: TRBD1
cdr3_aa: CASSLGDRANGKLFF
cdr3_nt: TGTGCCAGCAGTTTAGGGGACAGGGCCAATGGAAAACTGTTTTTT

j_call: TRBJ1-3
clone_size: few
v_call: TRBV15
d_call: .
cdr3_aa: CATSPPSGYTIYF
cdr3_nt: TGTGCCACCAGCCCACCATCGGGATACACCATATATTTT

j_call: TRBJ2-2
clone_size: .
v_call: TRBV7-6
d_call: TRBD1
cdr3_aa: CASSLSQGGNGELFF
cdr3_nt: TGTGCCAGCAGCTTATCACAGGGGGGAAACGGGGAGCTGTTTTTT

j_call: TRBJ1-3
clone_size: .
v_call: TRBV7-2
d_call: .
cdr3_aa: CASSPRTFSGNTIYF
cdr3_nt: TGTGCCAGCAGCCCCCGGACCTTCTCTGGAAACACCATATATTTT

j_call: TRBJ2-7
clone_size: once
v_call: TRBV7-6
d_call: .
cdr3_aa: CASSGNSFYEQYF
cdr3_nt: TGTGCCAGCAGCGGAAATTCGTTCTACGAGCAGTACTTC

j_call: TRBJ2-3
clone_size: .
v_call: TRBV18
d_call: .
cdr3_aa: CASSARGTLGLSDTQYF
cdr3_nt: TGTGCCAGCTCAGCGAGAGGGACTCTAGGATTGTCAGATACGCAGTATTTT